These T cell receptor beta chains were read from a single sample in a study of CD8 T cells in Susac syndrome. TCRdb re-called the immunoSEQ multiplex PCR reads through MiXCR, storing one row per CDR3 protein. The sample records 150,000 or so distinct CDR3 sequences, around 96% being singletons. Source material: CD4+ T cells from PBMCs. Source of these receptors: a human donor with Susac syndrome. CDR3s include the opening cysteine and the closing phenylalanine or tryptophan. D genes are given only for firm matches. Size values are once, few and many counts, or a class for expanded clones, and some rows have none.

TRBD1 TRBJ2-3 - TRBV5-4 CASSPFGTAIGDTQYF TGTGCCAGCAGCCCGTTCGGGACAGCAATAGGAGATACGCAGTATTTT
- TRBJ2-1 once TRBV20-1 CSARGLGRDEQFF TGCAGTGCTAGAGGCCTAGGCAGGGATGAGCAGTTCTTC
- TRBJ1-1 - TRBV7-2 CASSFQNRDEAFF TGTGCCAGCAGCTTCCAAAATAGAGATGAAGCTTTCTTT
- TRBJ1-2 once TRBV30 CAWSVRGGSYGYTF TGTGCCTGGAGTGTAAGGGGGGGGAGCTATGGCTACACCTTC
TRBD1 TRBJ1-2 - TRBV4-3 CASSQWDSYGYTF TGCGCCAGCAGCCAATGGGACAGCTATGGCTACACCTTC
- TRBJ1-5 - TRBV7-9 CASSLDWGKPQHF TGTGCCAGCAGCTTAGATTGGGGTAAGCCCCAGCATTTT
- TRBJ1-1 - TRBV7-2 CASSLETFGNTEAFF TGTGCCAGCAGCTTAGAGACCTTCGGTAACACTGAAGCTTTCTTT
- TRBJ1-2 - TRBV25-1 CASSLEYGYTF TGTGCCTCCTCCTTAGAGTATGGCTACACCTTC
TRBD2 TRBJ2-1 - TRBV5-4 CASSSGTSGRGEQFF TGTGCCAGCAGCTCGGGGACTAGCGGGAGGGGTGAGCAGTTCTTC
- TRBJ1-2 - TRBV30 CAWSLSFNYGYTF TGTGCCTGGAGCCTGAGTTTTAACTATGGCTACACCTTC
- TRBJ2-1 - TRBV6-5 CASSATGYTYNEQFF TGTGCCAGCAGTGCTACAGGGTACACCTACAATGAGCAGTTCTTC
- TRBJ1-2 - TRBV9 CASSLQPYGYTF TGTGCCAGCAGCTTACAGCCTTATGGCTACACCTTC
- TRBJ2-2 - TRBV12-3/TRBV12-4 CASSWISATGELFF TGTGCCAGCAGTTGGATCAGCGCAACCGGGGAGCTGTTTTTT
- TRBJ2-3 - TRBV6-5 CASRLLASGTDTQYF TGTGCCAGCAGATTATTAGCGAGTGGCACAGATACGCAGTATTTT
TRBD1 TRBJ1-2 - TRBV7-2 CASSFTGDSGYTF TGTGCCAGCAGCTTCACAGGGGATAGCGGCTACACCTTC
- TRBJ2-2 - TRBV4-1 CASSQDDGAPRELFF TGCGCCAGCAGCCAAGACGACGGAGCCCCCCGGGAGCTGTTTTTT
- TRBJ2-1 - TRBV29-1 CSLADSRWDEQFF TGCAGCCTTGCTGACTCCAGATGGGATGAGCAGTTCTTC
- TRBJ2-3 - TRBV20-1 CSARGGQYTDTQYF TGCAGTGCTAGAGGAGGACAGTACACAGATACGCAGTATTTT
- TRBJ2-1 - TRBV2 CASSENEQFF TGTGCCAGCAGTGAAAATGAGCAGTTCTTC
- TRBJ2-7 - TRBV4-3 CASSQGLTGTSYEQYF TGCGCCAGCAGCCAAGGGTTAACGGGAACGTCCTACGAGCAGTACTTC
TRBD1 TRBJ1-5 - TRBV4-2 CASSQDGRQGGQPQHF TGTGCCAGCAGCCAAGATGGAAGACAGGGGGGACAGCCCCAGCATTTT
- TRBJ2-5 once TRBV15 CATSRGTGVETQYF TGTGCCACCAGCAGAGGGACGGGGGTCGAGACCCAGTACTTC
TRBD1 TRBJ1-2 - TRBV29-1 CSEQGARGYTF TGCAGCGAACAGGGGGCCCGGGGCTACACCTTC
TRBD1 TRBJ1-1 once TRBV30 CAWSVQGQVNTEAFF TGTGCCTGGAGTGTACAGGGACAGGTGAACACTGAAGCTTTCTTT
- TRBJ2-1 once TRBV20-1 CSATGEVYNEQFF TGCAGTGCTACCGGGGAGGTTTACAATGAGCAGTTCTTC
- TRBJ2-1 - TRBV10-3 CATKPGGRDEQFF TGTGCCACCAAACCAGGCGGGCGTGATGAGCAGTTCTTC
TRBD1 TRBJ2-7 once TRBV6-2/TRBV6-3 CASSYAGTASYEQYF TGTGCCAGCAGTTACGCCGGGACAGCCTCCTACGAGCAGTACTTC
- TRBJ2-3 - TRBV5-6 CASSLGGDTDTQYF TGTGCCAGCAGCTTGGGCGGGGACACAGATACGCAGTATTTT
- TRBJ2-2 - TRBV14 CASSPATIFTGELFF TGTGCCAGCAGCCCAGCGACAATCTTCACCGGGGAGCTGTTTTTT
TRBD1 TRBJ2-1 - TRBV18 CASSPPVGQGRNEQFF TGTGCCAGCTCACCACCGGTGGGACAGGGTAGAAATGAGCAGTTCTTC